A single sample is the source of the 8 T cell receptor beta chains below, sequenced in a study of T-cell reconstitution after alpha-beta-depleted transplantation in children (dated by TCRdb to about 2016). Libraries were made using PCR. Sequencing was carried out with an Illumina HiSeq 2500. Molecular barcoding was employed in the preparation of TCR libraries, with unique molecular identifiers being used to normalize TCRbeta repertoire quantification. The public reads were quality trimmed at Q25 with fastp and then assembled into clones with MiXCR by TCRdb, keeping productive beta chains. When rows share a CDR3 protein, they turn into one entry using the most common DNA and genes. A total of about 640,000 distinct CDR3 sequences appear in this sample, roughly 15% of them only once. The top ten constitute over 0.95% of the sample. The sequencing here drew on PBMCs from the stem cell graft donor, taken from the stem cell graft. These TCRs come from a human donor who donated a stem cell graft to a child with acute myeloid leukemia.

This clonotype was detected many times. The chain employs TRBV29-1 and TRBJ2-1; the D gene is possibly TRBD1 (5 bases). Deletions cut 6 bases from V and 4 bases from J, with 16 bases between. The CDR3 totals 14 residues. Per germline, CDR1 SQVTM and CDR2 ANQGSEA. The CDR3 protein is CSVERQREYNEQFF. Here the CDR3 DNA reads TGCAGCGTCGAGAGACAGAGAGAGTACAATGAGCAGTTCTTC.

The table lists this clonotype with a few counts. The chain employs TRBV7-2 and TRBJ1-1; no clear D. The CDR3 runs to 15 residues. Trimming shortened V by 2 bases and J by 5 bases, and 15 bases separated the two germline ends. CDR1 is SGHTA, CDR2 FQGNSA, per germline. The CDR3 sequence is CASSLSLRMRTEAFF. CDR3 sequence (DNA): TGTGCCAGCAGCTTATCTCTGAGGATGAGGACTGAAGCTTTCTTT.

This clonotype was detected a few times. This rearrangement joins TRBV10-3 to TRBJ2-1; 10 bases map to TRBD2. Per the germline V gene, CDR1 is ENHRY and CDR2 is SYGVKD. The length of the CDR3 is 15 residues. With V trimmed by 2 bases and J by 10 bases, 8 bases remained unmatched. In DNA form, the CDR3 reads TGTGCCATCAGTGAGACTAGCGGGGTCTTGGCGGAGCAGTTCTTC. The encoded protein is CAISETSGVLAEQFF.

This clonotype occurred many times. The chain joins TRBV13 to TRBJ2-7, with 9 nucleotides matching TRBD1. The CDR3 consists of 14 residues. Germline V gene lookup returns CDR1 PRHDT and CDR2 FYEKMQ (reference sequence). The V and J ends lost 4 bases and 5 bases, in that order; junction bases with no gene match: 6. The CDR3 region has the DNA TGTGCCAGCAGCTACCGGACAGGGGTCCACGAGCAGTACTTC. Protein sequence: CASSYRTGVHEQYF.

In its sample, this clonotype was seen a few times. This sequence joins TRBV7-8 and TRBJ1-1; the D gene is possibly TRBD1 (6 bases). The CDR3 spans 16 residues. CDR1 is SGHVS and CDR2 is FQNEAQ in the germline V gene. V dropped 4 bases and J dropped 3 bases, with 18 bases sitting between them. The CDR3 reads CASSSPLAGADTEAFF. CDR3 nucleotide sequence: TGTGCCAGCAGCTCGCCCCTGGCGGGGGCCGACACTGAAGCTTTCTTT.

This clonotype came up many times. The chain uses TRBV29-1 and TRBJ2-7; D is unclear. This CDR3 is built from 11 residues. V was shortened by 2 bases and J by 6 bases, with 8 bases between the two germline ends. Germline lookup yields CDR1 SQVTM and CDR2 ANQGSEA. DNA of the CDR3: TGCAGCGTTGAATCAGGCGGCGAGCAGTACGTC. Translated, it gives CSVESGGEQYV.

The V gene is TRBV29-1, the J gene TRBJ2-7, with D perhaps assigned TRBD1 or TRBD2 (5 bases each). The CDR3 sequence is 15 residues long. Per germline, CDR1 SQVTM and CDR2 ANQGSEA. Between the trimmed V and J ends, which lost 5 bases and 0 bases, there was a span of 17 bases. CDR3: CSVRNPGPSSYEQYV. The CDR3 DNA follows: TGCAGCGTTCGTAACCCGGGACCGAGCTCCTACGAGCAGTACGTC.

This clonotype was seen a handful of times. The gene calls are TRBV28 and TRBJ2-7; the D gene is possibly TRBD2 (5 bases). Per germline, CDR1 MDHEN and CDR2 SYDVKM. This CDR3 comprises 13 residues. V was shortened by 3 bases and J by 6 bases, with 12 bases between the two germline ends. The CDR3 protein is CASSFAASREQYF. In DNA form, the CDR3 reads TGTGCCAGCAGTTTTGCGGCTAGCCGCGAGCAGTACTTC.